This T cell receptor beta chain was identified in a study of T cell responses to AZD1222 COVID-19 vaccine. Study-level points and caveats: Repertoires in all cases were sampled only once the peak T cell response had passed.

On this clone itself: Its antigen remains unknown.

Germline V gives CDR1 SGHTA, CDR2 FQGNSA. Trimming removed 5 bases from V and 5 bases from J; junction bases left unmatched: 16. There are 17 residues in the CDR3. Here immunoSEQ multiplex PCR was the method, and the copy in TCRdb shows in-frame clones only, minus some. Recorded for this sample: over 120,000 clones. J is TRBJ1-1 and V is TRBV7-2; 8 bases are shared with TRBD1. The source is an adult in good health. The sequenced sample was peripheral blood. CDR3 DNA sequence: TGTGCCAGCAGCATCAGGGGGCGATCAGCGATGGGAACTGAAGCTTTCTTT. This encodes CASSIRGRSAMGTEAFF.